Below, one TCR beta chain is given with its context. The data originate from a study of T cells in localized non-small cell lung cancer. Measured with immunoSEQ multiplex PCR; TCRdb has only the in-frame clones, and not every one. The sample yields about 70,000 clones, less than 90% seen once. The CDR3 runs to 15 residues. The V end was cut by 8 bases, the J end by 4 bases, with 20 bases between. Germline V lookup: CDR1 LNHDA, CDR2 SQIVND (reference sequence). This material consisted of peripheral blood, taken before any cancer treatment. The chain is built from TRBV19 and TRBJ1-1; D is perhaps TRBD1 (5 bases). The sequence derives from a male donor older than 55 with stage III squamous cell lung carcinoma. CDR3 sequence (DNA): TGTGCCAGTGCATATAGGGGTCCCGGGGCCACTGAAGCTTTCTTT. It specifies CASAYRGPGATEAFF.